Shown below are 29 T cell receptor beta chains from a single sample sequenced in a study of identical twins. TCRdb itself ran the 5' RACE reads through MiXCR, one entry per CDR3 protein. The sample lists 650,000 to 750,000 distinct CDR3 sequences, 21% seen once, with roughly 4.3% in the top ten. These data were also filed under a second study, of T cells expressing NK-cell markers.

Sequenced material: PBMCs. These receptors were collected from a young woman in good health.

This clonotype was seen a few times. This rearrangement joins TRBV4-3 to TRBJ2-7; D remains unclear. Germline CDR1 LGHNA, CDR2 YSLEER. V was pared by 0 bases and J by 2 bases, with 14 bases between. The CDR3 totals 16 residues. This CDR3 reads CASSQEKVQRTYEQYF. In DNA form, the CDR3 reads TGCGCCAGCAGCCAAGAAAAGGTTCAGCGAACCTACGAGCAGTACTTC.

The chain joins TRBV24-1 to TRBJ2-1, with D possibly being TRBD1 or TRBD2 (6 bases each). The germline V gene has CDR1 KGHDR and CDR2 SFDVKD. The CDR3 length is 15 residues. V dropped 4 bases and J dropped 4 bases, with 13 bases sitting between them. As DNA, the CDR3 is TGTGCCACCAGTGAGCGGGACAACGTTTACAATGAGCAGTTCTTC. It yields the protein CATSERDNVYNEQFF.

The chain employs TRBV20-1 and TRBJ1-1; 10 nucleotides line up with TRBD1. The CDR3 runs 17 residues. V shed 6 bases, J shed 0 bases, and the junction held 13 bases outside the gene matches. From germline, CDR1 is DFQATT and CDR2 SNEGSKA (reference sequence). The CDR3 loop is CSAKPRDRGTMNTEAFF. For the CDR3, the DNA is TGCAGTGCCAAGCCGCGGGACAGGGGAACTATGAACACTGAAGCTTTCTTT.

In this sample, this clonotype turned up many times. V and J are TRBV6-5 and TRBJ1-1, with D perhaps TRBD1 (5 bases). CDR3 length equals 14 residues. V was shortened by 0 bases and J by 2 bases, with 7 bases between the two germline ends. CDR1 and CDR2 from the germline V gene are MNHEY and SVGAGI. This CDR3 reads CASSYSQGNTEAFF. CDR3 DNA: TGTGCCAGCAGTTACTCTCAGGGTAACACTGAAGCTTTCTTT.

This clonotype was seen more than once but under ten times. The V gene is TRBV12-3 or TRBV12-4, the J gene TRBJ1-2; unclear D gene. V dropped 3 bases and J dropped 2 bases, with 7 bases sitting between them. CDR3 length: 13 amino acids. The CDR3 region is CASSFQANYGYTF. CDR3 in DNA: TGTGCCAGCAGTTTTCAGGCAAACTATGGCTACACCTTC.

This chain joins TRBV29-1 and TRBJ2-5; D uncertain. Trimming removed 4 bases at V and 5 bases at J, with 8 bases between. Germline V CDR1 and CDR2: SQVTM, ANQGSEA. The CDR3 contains 11 residues. For the CDR3, the DNA is TGCAGCGTTGGTCCCGTGGAGACCCAGTACTTC. Translation gives CSVGPVETQYF.

On this clonotype itself: Possible read error: a much larger clone is one base away. CDR3: CASSLHGNTEAFF. In DNA, the CDR3 is TGTGCCAGCAGTTTACACGGTAACACTGAAGCTTTCTTT. This sequence joins TRBV12-3 or TRBV12-4 and TRBJ1-1; D gene unclear. Trimming pared 2 bases from V and 2 bases from J, leaving 6 bases between. The CDR3 consists of 13 residues.

The CDR3 loop is CAISEGGGYTF. The DNA for the CDR3 is TGTGCCATCAGTGAGGGGGGTGGCTACACCTTC. The V and J genes are TRBV10-3 and TRBJ1-2; weak D call: TRBD1 (5 bases). Germline lookup yields CDR1 ENHRY and CDR2 SYGVKD. This CDR3 region has 11 residues. V lost 2 bases to trimming and J lost 7 bases, with 5 bases between them.

This chain joins TRBV18 and TRBJ2-1; 7 nucleotides agree with TRBD2. The trim removed 6 bases at V and 2 bases at J, leaving 10 bases unmatched. In germline, CDR1 is KGHSH, CDR2 LQKENI. CDR3 length: 16 amino acids. This CDR3 reads CASSEQAGTTYNEQFF. The CDR3 nucleotides are TGTGCCAGCTCCGAGCAAGCGGGAACAACCTACAATGAGCAGTTCTTC.

This clonotype was seen ten or more times. V usage is TRBV20-1 and J usage is TRBJ2-3; 7 nucleotides agree with TRBD1. J was trimmed by 3 bases and V by 6 bases; bases with no gene match: 3. This CDR3 region has 12 residues. The germline V gene has CDR1 DFQATT and CDR2 SNEGSKA (reference sequence). DNA of the CDR3: TGCAGTGCCCTGGACAGGACAGATACGCAGTATTTT. It is translated as CSALDRTDTQYF.

This clonotype was counted only a few times. The chain carries TRBV6-2 or TRBV6-3 and TRBJ2-2; 7 positions match TRBD1. V was pared by 11 bases and J by 0 bases, with 6 bases of the junction left unmatched. The CDR3 is 14 amino acids. CDR1 and CDR2 from the germline V gene are MNHEY and SVGEGT. This CDR3 reads CAGRRGTNTGELFF. CDR3 DNA sequence: TGTGCCGGACGCAGGGGGACGAACACCGGGGAGCTGTTTTTT.

This clonotype has a count of ten or more. The J gene is TRBJ2-1, the V gene TRBV29-1, with D perhaps given as TRBD1 or TRBD2 (5 bases each). Germline V gene lookup returns CDR1 SQVTM and CDR2 ANQGSEA. The CDR3 runs 12 residues. The CDR3 DNA reads TGCAGGGCGCTTGGGGGTCACGATGAGCAGTTCTTC. Translated, it gives CRALGGHDEQFF.

V is TRBV18 and J is TRBJ2-5; 12 bases agree with TRBD2. The J segment lost 3 bases and the V segment lost 6 bases, leaving 14 bases of the junction unmatched. Looked up from germline, CDR1 is KGHSH and CDR2 is LQKENI. The CDR3 spans 18 residues. The CDR3 here is CASSLTRTSGMREETQYF. The CDR3 bases are TGTGCCAGCTCCCTCACGAGGACTAGCGGGATGCGGGAAGAGACCCAGTACTTC. Looking up the rest from reference TRBV18 and TRBJ2-5 gives the full variable domain: NAGVMQNPRHLVRRRGQEARLRCSPMKGHSHVYWYRQLPEEGLKFMVYLQKENIIDESGMPKERFSAEFPKEGPSILRIQQVVRGDSAAYFCASSLTRTSGMREETQYFGPGTRLLVL.

This clonotype has at least ten counts. The V and J genes are TRBV20-1 and TRBJ1-1; a weak D match, TRBD1 (5 bases). Deletions cut 6 bases from V and 0 bases from J, with 11 bases between. From germline, CDR1 is DFQATT and CDR2 SNEGSKA (reference sequence). The CDR3 runs to 13 residues. The CDR3: CSAEGLLNTEAFF. DNA for the CDR3: TGCAGTGCCGAGGGACTTCTGAACACTGAAGCTTTCTTT.

The chain recombines TRBV23-1 with TRBJ2-7; TRBD2 matches at 10 bases. Being an ORF, TRBV23-1 has a function that is uncertain. The CDR3 is 18 amino acids. The junction had 12 bases not matched to a gene; V was cut back by 0 bases and J by 4 bases. CDR3 nucleotide sequence: TGCGCCAGCAGTCAATCCCGGGGTAGCGGGAGGTTGCAGTACGAGCAGTACTTC. This sequence encodes CASSQSRGSGRLQYEQYF.

This clonotype was recorded a few times. The chain carries TRBV7-2 and TRBJ2-4, with a weak D call TRBD2 (6 bases). CDR1 SGHTA and CDR2 FQGNSA come from the germline V gene. With 5 bases removed from V and 10 bases from J, the gap between germline ends came to 15 bases. The CDR3 has 13 residues. The CDR3 is CASSRAREWIQYF. CDR3 nucleotides: TGTGCCAGCAGCCGAGCCCGGGAGTGGATTCAGTACTTC. Filled out from reference TRBV7-2 and TRBJ2-4, the complete variable domain reads GAGVSQSPSNKVTEKGKDVELRCDPISGHTALYWYRQSLGQGLEFLIYFQGNSAPDKSGLPSDRFSAERTGGSVSTLTIQRTQQEDSAVYLCASSRAREWIQYFGAGTRLSVL.

In nucleotides, the CDR3 is TGTGCCAGCAGCTTGGAGACAGGAAAGTCCTCCTGGAGCACTGAAGCTTTCTTT. Protein: CASSLETGKSSWSTEAFF. The chain links TRBV11-2 to TRBJ1-1; D may be TRBD1 (6 bases). The germline gives CDR1 SGHAT, CDR2 FQNNGV. V gave up 3 bases and J gave up 4 bases, with 24 bases separating them. The CDR3 loop spans 18 amino acids.

The chain carries TRBV9 and TRBJ1-2; no clear D gene. CDR1 is SGDLS and CDR2 is YYNGEE in the germline V gene. Trimming cost V 0 bases and J 8 bases, with 11 bases left between them. CDR3 length: 13 residues. CDR3 in amino acids: CASSVAPARGYTF. The CDR3 coding sequence is TGTGCCAGCAGCGTAGCGCCGGCTAGGGGCTACACCTTC.

The chain uses TRBV6-1 and TRBJ2-5; D could derive from TRBD1 or TRBD2 (5 bases each). Deletions cut 7 bases from V and 1 base from J, with 10 bases between. This CDR3 spans 13 amino acids. The germline V gene encodes CDR1 MNHNS and CDR2 SASEGT. CDR3 sequence (DNA): TGTGCCAGCATGGGACGTATCCAAGAGACCCAGTACTTC. Amino acid sequence: CASMGRIQETQYF.

This clonotype showed up just once. This chain links TRBV20-1 with TRBJ2-7; 11 positions agree with TRBD2. The V segment lost 5 bases and the J segment 1 base; nucleotides outside the gene matches: 4. CDR3 length: 14 amino acids. CDR1 is DFQATT and CDR2 is SNEGSKA in the germline V gene (reference sequence). The CDR3 DNA reads as TGCAGTGCTTATATAGCGGGGGGGTCCTACGAGCAGTACTTC. Protein product: CSAYIAGGSYEQYF.

The genes are TRBV24-1 and TRBJ2-1; D not resolved. The CDR3 is 15 amino acids. Germline V lookup: CDR1 KGHDR, CDR2 SFDVKD. The germline V and J ends were trimmed by 3 bases and 4 bases, with 12 bases remaining between them. CDR3 coding DNA: TGTGCCACCAGTGATCCCTTAGCCTCGTACAATGAGCAGTTCTTC. Translating gives CATSDPLASYNEQFF.

This clonotype showed up just a few times. This chain links TRBV4-3 with TRBJ1-2; possible D gene TRBD1, 5 bases. CDR3 length equals 14 residues. Germline CDR1 is LGHNA and CDR2 is YSLEER. Trimming left V 1 base short and J 8 bases short, with 14 bases between. CDR3 region: CASSQGIGARGYTF. CDR3 sequence (DNA): TGCGCCAGCAGCCAAGGGATCGGGGCCCGGGGCTACACCTTC.

This chain connects TRBV9 to TRBJ1-2; no clear D. The CDR3 covers 12 residues. The V end was cut by 3 bases, the J end by 8 bases, with 11 bases between. Germline CDR1 is SGDLS and CDR2 is YYNGEE. In DNA form, the CDR3 reads TGTGCCAGCAGCGCCAGGCCCCAGGGCTACACCTTC. This gives the protein CASSARPQGYTF.

The table lists this clonotype with many counts. The chain combines TRBV20-1 with TRBJ1-6; the D gene is possibly TRBD1 (5 bases). The CDR3 is made up of 14 amino acids. Germline CDR1 reads DFQATT; CDR2 reads SNEGSKA (reference sequence). V was trimmed by 4 bases and J by 8 bases, leaving 15 bases between them. CDR3 residues: CSATQGGRYSPLHF. The CDR3 DNA reads as TGCAGTGCTACCCAGGGAGGGCGATATTCACCCCTCCACTTT.

V and J are TRBV7-2 and TRBJ2-1; no firm D call. Germline-derived CDR1 and CDR2 are SGHTA and FQGNSA. Between the trimmed V and J ends, which lost 0 bases and 0 bases, there was a span of 6 bases. The length of the CDR3 is 15 residues. The CDR3 nucleotides are TGTGCCAGCAGCTTAGCCCAGCGCTCCTACAATGAGCAGTTCTTC. Its protein product is CASSLAQRSYNEQFF.

The rearrangement joins TRBV4-3 to TRBJ2-1, with a tentative D call TRBD2 (6 bases). The CDR3 spans 13 residues. V was trimmed by 1 base and J by 14 bases, leaving 15 bases between them. In germline, CDR1 is LGHNA, CDR2 YSLEER. The CDR3 sequence: CASSQVSGRGEFF. Here the CDR3 DNA reads TGCGCCAGCAGCCAAGTGTCCGGGAGAGGGGAGTTCTTC.

The V gene is TRBV12-3 or TRBV12-4, the J gene TRBJ1-3, with D possibly TRBD1 on 5 matching bases. The CDR3 loop spans 14 amino acids. Trimming removed 7 bases at V and 8 bases at J, with 18 bases between. The CDR3 DNA reads TGTGCCAGCACTACCCTCGCTGGGGGGGACACCATATATTTT. Translation: CASTTLAGGDTIYF.

J is TRBJ1-2 and V is TRBV20-1; TRBD1 matches at 7 bases. Germline lookup yields CDR1 DFQATT and CDR2 SNEGSKA (reference sequence). The CDR3 is 13 amino acids. J gave up 2 bases and V 5 bases, and 5 bases lay outside the gene matches. The CDR3 DNA is TGCAGTGCTGCACCACAGGGGAACTATGGCTACACCTTC. Translation gives CSAAPQGNYGYTF.

This clonotype was seen many times. This sequence joins TRBV29-1 and TRBJ2-2, with TRBD2 identical over 12 bases. The V gene's germline CDR1 is SQVTM and CDR2 ANQGSEA. CDR3 length: 14 residues. V dropped 7 bases and J dropped 6; count of bases not matched to a gene: 6. CDR3 residues: CSADPSGGAGELFF. The DNA for the CDR3 is TGCAGCGCGGACCCTAGCGGGGGGGCCGGGGAGCTGTTTTTT.